The rows below give T cell receptor beta chains drawn from one sample of a study of blood T cell repertoires in COVID-19. TCRdb's table, derived via immunoSEQ multiplex PCR, lists solely in-frame clones and lacks some. This sample yields 300,000 to 450,000 clones, of which approximately 89% are seen a single time; roughly 2% belongs to the top ten. The sequenced material came from PBMCs or T cells enriched from blood (not recorded which). The receptors here all came from a man aged 35-49 years in a cohort exposed to, infected with or recovered from COVID-19 (not recorded which). CDR3s include the opening cysteine and the closing phenylalanine or tryptophan. D genes are given only for firm matches. Clone size is stated in some rows and not others, as once, few, many or a class when expanded.

d_call	v_call	clone_size	j_call	cdr3_aa	cdr3_nt
TRBD1	TRBV7-3	.	TRBJ2-4	CASSSGQGAKNIQYF	TGTGCCAGCAGCTCCGGACAGGGGGCCAAAAACATTCAGTACTTC
.	TRBV5-6	.	TRBJ1-6	CASSPTHAGREPLHF	TGTGCCAGCAGCCCCACCCACGCAGGGCGGGAACCCCTCCACTTT
TRBD1	TRBV27	.	TRBJ1-5	CASSPQTGTGAVPQHF	TGTGCCAGCAGCCCTCAAACCGGGACAGGGGCCGTGCCCCAGCATTTT
TRBD1	TRBV15	.	TRBJ2-1	CATSTDRGFNEQFF	TGTGCCACCAGCACGGACAGGGGATTCAATGAGCAGTTCTTC
.	TRBV2	.	TRBJ2-2	CASSDSWFQRGELFF	TGTGCCAGCAGTGATAGTTGGTTTCAGAGGGGGGAGCTGTTTTTT
.	TRBV27	.	TRBJ1-5	CASSFSSGNQPQHF	TGTGCCAGCAGTTTTTCTTCAGGGAACCAGCCCCAGCATTTT
.	TRBV6-5	.	TRBJ2-3	CASSYGTSDTQYF	TGTGCCAGCAGTTACGGGACATCAGATACGCAGTATTTT
.	TRBV5-6	.	TRBJ2-3	CASSLGQIIDTQYF	TGTGCCAGCAGCTTGGGGCAGATTATAGATACGCAGTATTTT
TRBD1	TRBV5-4	.	TRBJ2-3	CASSGITGQLRTDTQYF	TGTGCCAGCAGCGGGATTACGGGACAGCTCCGCACAGATACGCAGTATTTT
.	TRBV6-5	.	TRBJ2-7	CASQDNYEQYF	TGTGCCAGCCAAGACAATTACGAGCAGTACTTC
.	TRBV20-1	.	TRBJ2-5	CSGTPQETQYF	TGCAGTGGGACTCCCCAAGAGACCCAGTACTTC
.	TRBV28	few	TRBJ1-4	CASSSESGRDEKLFF	TGTGCCAGCAGTTCCGAGTCAGGGCGTGATGAAAAACTGTTTTTT
.	TRBV25-1	.	TRBJ2-1	CASVWRSEQFF	TGTGCCAGCGTCTGGAGGTCTGAGCAGTTCTTC
.	TRBV10-1	.	TRBJ2-1	CASKGGGPQGEQFF	TGCGCCAGCAAGGGCGGAGGCCCACAGGGTGAGCAGTTCTTC
.	TRBV2	.	TRBJ2-7	CASRKGLQGGYEQYF	TGTGCCAGCAGGAAGGGGTTACAGGGTGGCTACGAGCAGTACTTC
.	TRBV27	.	TRBJ2-3	CASSFRVLDTQYF	TGTGCCAGCAGTTTTCGTGTTCTTGATACGCAGTATTTT
.	TRBV18	.	TRBJ2-5	CASSAGIRETQYF	TGTGCCAGCTCAGCAGGGATACGAGAGACCCAGTACTTC
.	TRBV25-1	once	TRBJ2-7	CASSEPGDSHYEQYF	TGTGCCAGCAGTGAACCGGGGGACAGCCACTACGAGCAGTACTTC
.	TRBV30	.	TRBJ1-2	CACMASGNYGYTF	TGTGCCTGTATGGCGTCGGGTAACTATGGCTACACCTTC
TRBD2	TRBV7-2	once	TRBJ2-3	CASSLVSASGARSTDTQYF	TGTGCCAGCAGCTTAGTATCTGCTAGCGGAGCCCGGAGCACAGATACGCAGTATTTT
TRBD1	TRBV24-1	.	TRBJ2-4	CATSDWGTGLRLAKNIQYF	TGTGCCACCAGTGATTGGGGGACAGGCCTACGCCTAGCCAAAAACATTCAGTACTTC
.	TRBV20-1	.	TRBJ2-1	CSASAGRGLNEQFF	TGCAGTGCTAGTGCCGGCAGGGGTTTGAATGAGCAGTTCTTC
TRBD2	TRBV7-9	.	TRBJ2-3	CASSQAGDFTDTQYF	TGTGCCAGCAGTCAAGCGGGGGACTTCACAGATACGCAGTATTTT
TRBD2	TRBV19	.	TRBJ2-7	CASSALRSGNAYEQYF	TGTGCCAGTAGTGCCCTCAGAAGCGGGAACGCCTACGAGCAGTACTTC
TRBD1	TRBV6-5	.	TRBJ1-2	CASRIGQGVAGYTF	TGTGCCAGCAGGATAGGACAGGGGGTTGCCGGCTACACCTTC
TRBD1	TRBV28	once	TRBJ1-6	CASSPTGAGNYSPLHF	TGTGCCAGCAGTCCCACAGGGGCGGGAAACTATTCACCCCTCCACTTT
.	TRBV4-2	.	TRBJ1-5	CASSQDAGGLSNQPQHF	TGTGCCAGCAGCCAAGATGCGGGGGGCCTTAGCAATCAGCCCCAGCATTTT
.	TRBV7-9	.	TRBJ1-6	CASSSGVSGSPLHF	TGTGCCAGCAGCTCGGGTGTCTCTGGGTCACCCCTCCACTTT